This T cell receptor (beta chain) was found in a study of blood T cell repertoires in COVID-19. Study-level information: Both acute and convalescent COVID-19 samples were obtained from the United States, Italy and Spain.

Those who participated ranged in age from about 18 to 89 years and resided in about two dozen US areas. Cohort 3 donors were reported recovered after two negative PCRs, clearance, or symptom resolution. In the original workflow: Reference gene primer amplification yielded estimated nucleated cell counts. The method was immunoSEQ multiplex PCR; TCRdb's version includes in-frame clones alone and lacks a portion of them. V and J calls and clone size are copied from that table; D and trimming were computed from the DNA. The sample has about 250,000 clones, around nine tenths seen once. The CDR3 has 14 residues. Germline trimming cut 3 bases from V and 0 bases from J; bases unmatched to any gene: 1. CDR1 is LNHNV, CDR2 YYDKDF, per germline (reference sequence). In its sample, this clone was seen a few times.

Sequenced material: PBMCs or T cells enriched from blood (not recorded which). The rearrangement uses TRBV15 and TRBJ2-7; 8 bases map to TRBD1. The TCR comes from a woman between 18 and 29 years old who had recovered from COVID-19. The CDR3 sequence is CATSSRGLSYEQYF. In nucleotides, the CDR3 is TGTGCCACCAGCAGCAGGGGGCTCTCCTACGAGCAGTACTTC. Looking up the rest from reference TRBV15 and TRBJ2-7 gives the full variable domain: DAMVIQNPRYQVTQFGKPVTLSCSQTLNHNVMYWYQQKSSQAPKLLFHYYDKDFNNEADTPDNFQSRRPNTSFCFLDIRSPGLGDTAMYLCATSSRGLSYEQYFGPGTRLTVT.